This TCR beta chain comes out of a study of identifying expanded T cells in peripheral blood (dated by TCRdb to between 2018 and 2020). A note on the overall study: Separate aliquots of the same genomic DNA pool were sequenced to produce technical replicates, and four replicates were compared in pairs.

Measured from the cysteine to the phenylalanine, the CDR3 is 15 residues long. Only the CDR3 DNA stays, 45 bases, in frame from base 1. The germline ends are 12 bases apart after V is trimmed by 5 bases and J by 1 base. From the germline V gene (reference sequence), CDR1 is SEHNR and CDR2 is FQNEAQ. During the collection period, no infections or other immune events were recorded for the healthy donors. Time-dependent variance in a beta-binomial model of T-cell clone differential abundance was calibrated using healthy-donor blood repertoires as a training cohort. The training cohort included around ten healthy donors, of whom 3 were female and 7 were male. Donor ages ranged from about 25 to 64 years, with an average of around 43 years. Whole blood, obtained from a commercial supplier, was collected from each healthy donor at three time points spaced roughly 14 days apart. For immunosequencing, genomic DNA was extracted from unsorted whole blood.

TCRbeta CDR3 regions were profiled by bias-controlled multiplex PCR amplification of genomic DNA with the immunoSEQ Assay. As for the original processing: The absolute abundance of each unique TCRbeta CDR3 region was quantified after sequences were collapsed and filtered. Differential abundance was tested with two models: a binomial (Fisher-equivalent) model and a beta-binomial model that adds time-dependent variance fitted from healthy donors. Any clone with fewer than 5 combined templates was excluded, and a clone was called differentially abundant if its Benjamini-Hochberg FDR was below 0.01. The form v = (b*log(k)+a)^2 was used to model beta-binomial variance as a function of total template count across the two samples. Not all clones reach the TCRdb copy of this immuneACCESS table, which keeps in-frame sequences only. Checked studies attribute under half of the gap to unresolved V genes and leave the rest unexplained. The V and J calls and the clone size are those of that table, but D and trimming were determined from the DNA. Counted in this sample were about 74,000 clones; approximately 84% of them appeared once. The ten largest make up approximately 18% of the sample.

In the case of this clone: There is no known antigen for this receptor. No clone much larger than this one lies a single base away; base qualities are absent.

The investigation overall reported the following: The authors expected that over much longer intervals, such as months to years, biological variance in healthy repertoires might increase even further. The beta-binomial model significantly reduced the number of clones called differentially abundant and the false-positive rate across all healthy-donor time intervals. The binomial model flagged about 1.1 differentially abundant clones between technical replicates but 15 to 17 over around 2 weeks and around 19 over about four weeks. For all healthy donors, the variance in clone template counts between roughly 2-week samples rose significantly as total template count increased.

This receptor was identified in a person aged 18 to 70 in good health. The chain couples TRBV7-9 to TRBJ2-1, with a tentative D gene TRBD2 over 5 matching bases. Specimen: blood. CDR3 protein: CASSPPGNSYNEQFF. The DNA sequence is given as TGTGCCAGCAGCCCACCGGGGAATTCCTACAATGAGCAGTTCTTC.